This T cell receptor (beta chain) was observed in a study of vaccination effects on CD4 cells after COVID-19. Isolation of CD4+ T cells took place after nine to ten days of culture. Participants completed two doses of the BNT162b2 or mRNA-1273 vaccine. Worth noting for this clone: Its specificity is not known.

Study-wide findings and caveats: At late timepoints after vaccination, vaccine- and infection-induced clones shrank markedly.

The CDR3 spans 13 residues. Germline loops: CDR1 MDHEN, CDR2 SYDVKM. V lost 6 bases and J 6 bases, leaving 15 bases between the germline ends. Profiling relied on immunoSEQ multiplex PCR, and the TCRdb table lists in-frame clones only, not all of them. The sample consists of approximately 29,000 clones, around 70% of them appearing once. V is TRBV28 and J is TRBJ2-7, with D possibly matching TRBD1 (5 bases). The material was CD4+ T cells from PBMCs cultured without peptide, obtained after COVID-19 vaccination. The sequence was collected from a human donor who received a COVID-19 vaccine. The CDR3 spells CASSPTAMSEQYF. The CDR3 bases are TGTGCCAGCAGCCCGACAGCCATGAGCGAGCAGTACTTC.